These 24 T cell receptor beta chains share one sample of origin, sequenced in a study of CD8 T cells in ankylosing spondylitis. TCRdb reprocessed the 5' RACE reads via MiXCR and lists one record per CDR3 protein. The data show 150,000 to 200,000 distinct CDR3 sequences, about 20% seen once. The sample comprised blood, either unsorted or a sorted T cell fraction (not recorded which). The receptors were sampled from a male donor between 5 and 35 years old with ankylosing spondylitis or in good health (not recorded which).

In its sample, this clonotype was seen many times. The chain joins TRBV12-3 or TRBV12-4 to TRBJ2-2, with TRBD2 matching 12 bases. V shed 5 bases and J 3 bases; nucleotides not matched to a gene: 4. The CDR3 extends over 16 amino acids. Here the CDR3 reads CASSRTSGIYTGELFF. The CDR3, as DNA: TGTGCCAGCAGTAGGACTAGCGGGATATACACCGGGGAGCTGTTTTTT.

This clonotype was seen ten or more times. CDR3 protein: CASSYSEGAPSYEQYV. As DNA, the CDR3 is TGTGCCAGCAGTTACTCGGAAGGGGCCCCTTCCTACGAGCAGTACGTC. This chain links TRBV6-2 or TRBV6-3 with TRBJ2-7, with D possibly TRBD1 on 5 matching bases. The CDR3 extends over 16 amino acids. V shed 0 bases and J shed 1 base, with 13 bases lying between them. Per the germline V gene, CDR1 is MNHEY and CDR2 is SVGEGT.

This clonotype was seen many times. The chain combines TRBV12-3 or TRBV12-4 with TRBJ1-6; unclear D gene. V lost 5 bases to trimming and J lost 5 bases, with 13 bases between them. The CDR3 is 15 residues long. The CDR3 loop reads CASSDIESHNSPLHF. CDR3 bases: TGTGCCAGCAGTGACATCGAGAGCCATAATTCACCCCTCCACTTT.

This clonotype was seen more than once but under ten times. The chain is built from TRBV1 and TRBJ2-7; the D call of TRBD2 is as the table states it, not checked on the DNA. TRBV1 is a listed pseudogene. CDR3 length equals 16 residues. The CDR3 reads CTSRLDRTYLGREQYV. The CDR3 DNA reads as TGCACCAGCAGACTCGATCGGACATACCTCGGGAGGGAGCAGTACGTC.

The rearrangement joins TRBV4-1 to TRBJ1-4; D remains unclear. CDR1 and CDR2 from the germline V gene are MGHRA and YSYEKL. CDR3 length: 12 amino acids. Trimming stripped 1 base from V and 8 bases from J, with 5 bases between. CDR3 nucleotide sequence: TGCGCCAGCAGCCAAGTGTTGGAAAAACTGTTTTTT. Its protein product is CASSQVLEKLFF.

In this sample, this clonotype turned up a few times. The chain employs TRBV4-2 and TRBJ2-5; 9 bases align to TRBD1. Germline trimming cut 0 bases from V and 3 bases from J; bases unmatched to any gene: 11. This CDR3 region has 18 residues. Germline-derived CDR1 and CDR2 are LGHNA and YNFKEQ. The CDR3 sequence is CASSQDYEGQGSKETQYF. CDR3 DNA: TGTGCCAGCAGCCAAGATTATGAGGGACAGGGTTCTAAAGAGACCCAGTACTTC.

The sample holds many counts of this clonotype. The rearrangement links TRBV24-1 to TRBJ2-5; the D gene could be TRBD1 or TRBD2 (5 bases each). With 6 bases removed from V and 3 bases from J, the gap between germline ends came to 10 bases. Germline V gene data show CDR1 as KGHDR and CDR2 as SFDVKD. The CDR3 sequence is 13 residues long. Here the CDR3 reads CATSRGDEETQYF. The CDR3 region has the DNA TGTGCCACCAGTCGAGGGGACGAAGAGACCCAGTACTTC.

This clonotype showed up many times. The gene calls are TRBV2 and TRBJ1-4; D is unclear. V was shortened by 8 bases and J by 4 bases, with 14 bases between the two germline ends. The germline V gene has CDR1 SNHLY and CDR2 FYNNEI. This CDR3 spans 14 amino acids. The CDR3 protein is CASLPGIDNEKLFF. The CDR3 nucleotides read TGTGCCAGCTTGCCGGGCATCGATAATGAAAAACTGTTTTTT.

This clonotype was picked up many times. This chain uses TRBV12-3 or TRBV12-4 with TRBJ1-5, with D possibly TRBD1 on 5 matching bases. There are 16 residues in the CDR3. Trimming cost V 1 base and J 0 bases, with 10 bases left between them. The CDR3: CASSLVWGDSNQPQHF. CDR3 bases: TGTGCCAGCAGTTTAGTTTGGGGGGATAGCAATCAGCCCCAGCATTTT.

This clonotype occurred a few times. V is TRBV29-1 and J is TRBJ2-4; TRBD1 might be the D (6 bases). Trimming left V 7 bases short and J 5 bases short, with 9 bases between. Germline values: CDR1 SQVTM, CDR2 ANQGSEA. CDR3 length: 11 amino acids. The CDR3 nucleotides are TGCAGCGGAAACAGGGAAAACATTCAGTACTTC. Translation gives CSGNRENIQYF.

The V call is TRBV29-1, the J call TRBJ2-5; TRBD2 is a possible D gene (6 bases). The CDR3 runs to 12 residues. V was shortened by 7 bases and J by 5 bases, with 14 bases between the two germline ends. Looked up from germline, CDR1 is SQVTM and CDR2 is ANQGSEA. CDR3 residues: CSARLVGETQYF. The CDR3 DNA reads as TGCAGCGCCCGACTAGTAGGGGAGACCCAGTACTTC.

The table lists this clonotype with many counts. CDR3 DNA: TGTGCCAGCAGCTTAGGACGGGGCTACGAGCAGTACTTC. This codes for CASSLGRGYEQYF. This chain uses TRBV7-9 with TRBJ2-7, with D possibly matching TRBD2 (5 bases). The germline V gene has CDR1 SEHNR and CDR2 FQNEAQ (reference sequence). CDR3 length: 13 residues. V was pared by 1 base and J by 3 bases, with 7 bases between.

This clonotype was recorded at least ten times. The gene calls are TRBV4-3 and TRBJ2-7, with 9 bases lining up with TRBD1. The CDR3 totals 15 residues. The germline V gene encodes CDR1 LGHNA and CDR2 YSLEER. V lost 3 bases and J lost 2; bases outside the gene matches: 5. This chain's CDR3 is CASSHAGTGPYEQYF. CDR3 nucleotide sequence: TGCGCCAGCAGCCACGCCGGGACAGGGCCCTACGAGCAGTACTTC.

The CDR3 is CASSHKREGRDNEQFF. CDR3 in DNA: TGTGCCAGCAGCCATAAGCGGGAGGGCCGTGACAATGAGCAGTTCTTC. J is TRBJ2-1 and V is TRBV7-6, with 10 bases lining up with TRBD2. This CDR3 has 16 residues. Germline CDR1 reads SGHVS; CDR2 reads FNYEAQ. The V and J ends lost 5 bases and 5 bases, in that order; junction bases with no gene match: 9.

The chain is built from TRBV18 and TRBJ2-3; 9 bases are shared with TRBD2. The CDR3 runs to 17 residues. The germline gives CDR1 KGHSH, CDR2 LQKENI. The ends lost 3 bases at V and 0 bases at J; junction bases unmatched: 7. CDR3 DNA: TGTGCCAGCTCACCTCCTCCGACTAGCGGTAGCACAGATACGCAGTATTTT. Its translation is CASSPPPTSGSTDTQYF.

This clonotype has a count of ten or more. The CDR3 DNA follows: TGTGCCAGCAGTGCCTTGGGGCACAATGAGCAGTTCTTC. Translated: CASSALGHNEQFF. The rearrangement links TRBV12-3 or TRBV12-4 to TRBJ2-1, with D possibly being TRBD1 (5 bases). The length of the CDR3 is 13 residues. The V end lost 5 bases, the J end lost 5 bases, and 10 bases lay between the germline ends.

At least ten counts were recorded for this clonotype. The J gene is TRBJ2-7, the V gene TRBV28; maybe TRBD2 (5 bases). Germline CDR1 is MDHEN and CDR2 is SYDVKM. The CDR3 runs to 14 residues. The germline V and J ends were trimmed by 10 bases and 7 bases, with 23 bases remaining between them. The CDR3 DNA follows: TGTGCCACCCTTCCAAGCGGTACGCCCATGGAGCAGTACTTC. This translates into CATLPSGTPMEQYF.

Ten or more counts support this clonotype. The rearrangement uses TRBV6-5 and TRBJ1-1; D is unclear. V was pared by 2 bases and J by 7 bases, with 8 bases between. CDR1 MNHEY and CDR2 SVGAGI come from the germline V gene. The CDR3 is 12 amino acids. The CDR3 reads CASSYNGREAFF. CDR3 coding DNA: TGTGCCAGCAGTTACAACGGCCGTGAAGCTTTCTTT.

This clonotype was detected ten times or more. V and J are TRBV16 and TRBJ2-5; D may be TRBD1 or TRBD2 (5 bases each). V lost 8 bases to trimming and J lost 1 base, with 8 bases between them. CDR1 is KGHSY, CDR2 FQNENV, per germline. The CDR3 extends over 12 amino acids. CDR3 in DNA: TGTGCCAGCGGGGACGGCCAAGAGACCCAGTACTTC. Its protein is CASGDGQETQYF.

This clonotype was seen many times. This chain uses TRBV29-1 with TRBJ2-5; TRBD1 aligns across 7 bases. CDR1 and CDR2 (germline): SQVTM, ANQGSEA. The V gene end was trimmed by 5 bases and the J gene end by 4 bases; junction bases not matched to a gene: 10. The CDR3 consists of 14 residues. Here the CDR3 DNA reads TGCAGCGTTCACCGCACAGGGGCCGGAGAGACCCAGTACTTC. Protein: CSVHRTGAGETQYF.

This clonotype was counted only a few times. This chain joins TRBV19 and TRBJ1-5; D may be TRBD1 (5 bases). The V gene lost 6 bases and the J gene lost 2 bases, with 14 bases spanning the gap. Germline V CDR1 and CDR2: LNHDA, SQIVND (reference sequence). CDR3 length: 15 residues. The CDR3 protein is CASSQRGSGNQPQHF. The DNA of the CDR3 is TGTGCCAGTAGCCAAAGGGGTAGTGGCAATCAGCCCCAGCATTTT. Complete variable domain (other parts from reference TRBV19 and TRBJ1-5): DGGITQSPKYLFRKEGQNVTLSCEQNLNHDAMYWYRQDPGQGLRLIYYSQIVNDFQKGDIAEGYSVSREKKESFPLTVTSAQKNPTAFYLCASSQRGSGNQPQHFGDGTRLSIL.

This clonotype has a count of ten or more. The chain carries TRBV4-1 and TRBJ2-5, with D possibly being TRBD2 (6 bases). Trimming took off 3 bases at V and 11 bases at J, with 31 bases between the two ends. This CDR3 comprises 18 residues. Per the germline V gene, CDR1 is MGHRA and CDR2 is YSYEKL. The chain's CDR3 is CASSQSPLSSSETRKQYF. As DNA, the CDR3 is TGCGCCAGCAGCCAGTCACCTCTTTCGTCTAGCGAAACCAGGAAACAGTACTTC.

The table lists this clonotype with many counts. The V gene is TRBV18, the J gene TRBJ2-3; TRBD2 matches 8 bases. This CDR3 has 16 amino acids. CDR1 and CDR2 (germline): KGHSH, LQKENI. Losses at the gene ends were 3 bases for V and 2 bases for J; bases not matched to a gene: 7. The CDR3 DNA sequence: TGTGCCAGCTCACCTTGGGAGACTAGCGTCACAGATACGCAGTATTTT. Translating gives CASSPWETSVTDTQYF.

The V and J genes are TRBV2 and TRBJ1-5, with a weak D call TRBD1 (5 bases). CDR1 and CDR2 from the germline V gene are SNHLY and FYNNEI. The CDR3 totals 15 residues. The germline V and J ends were trimmed by 4 bases and 6 bases, with 16 bases remaining between them. CDR3: CASSAGTRDGQPQHF. DNA of the CDR3: TGTGCCAGCAGTGCAGGGACCAGAGATGGTCAGCCCCAGCATTTT.